The entry below describes one T cell receptor (beta chain). This CDR3 has 15 amino acids. CDR1 and CDR2 (germline): MNHNS, SASEGT. V lost 4 bases and J lost 6, with 17 bases in between. Sequenced by immunoSEQ multiplex PCR; TCRdb stores in-frame clones only, minus some. The table shows over 80,000 clones, with around 87% occurring only once. The data stem from a study of radiotherapy plus CTLA-4 blockade in lung cancer. This chain joins TRBV6-1 and TRBJ2-3; D not resolved. The sequence was collected from a human donor with non-small cell lung cancer that progressed on radiotherapy plus ipilimumab. The sample in question was peripheral blood, obtained from a patient treated with radiotherapy plus ipilimumab. The CDR3 coding sequence is TGTGCCAGCAGTGGTTCAAACCTCTTAGTGGATACGCAGTATTTT. As protein: CASSGSNLLVDTQYF.